This T cell receptor (beta chain) comes out of a study of blood T cell repertoires in COVID-19 (dated by TCRdb to between 2020 and 2021). With regard to the full study: Samples covering the acute and convalescent phases of COVID-19 were provided by collaborators in the United States, Italy and Spain. HLA class I and class II types, where available, came from metadata supplied by the sample provider rather than from assay-based typing. The samples were drawn from the first 160 participants of the ongoing ImmuneRACE study and from 1,254 subjects provided by 6 global collaborators. Subjects who had been exposed to COVID-19, were actively infected with it, or had recovered from it provided the deeply sampled blood TCRbeta repertoires that made up the dataset. The material from the prospective study consisted of cDNA or gDNA derived from T cells, B-cell-depleted T cells, or PBMCs. A de-identified subject ID, COVID-19 status, age in years and sex were almost always included in the sample metadata. The repertoires were made available in a free public database intended to serve as a resource for research on the immune response to SARS-CoV-2.

The CDR3 sequence holds 14 residues, the cysteine and phenylalanine included. Only the CDR3 portion is preserved as DNA: 42 bases, with reading frame beginning at the first base. CDR1 is given as DFQATT and CDR2 as SNEGSKA, both from the germline V gene (reference sequence). The germline V end is reduced by 3 bases and the J end by 7 bases; junction bases left unmatched: 6. Broader findings and caveats from the paper: Clinical and demographic metadata were provided uncurated, with the amount varying by source and participant.

The immunoSEQ Assay, a bias-controlled multiplex PCR, was used to amplify TCRbeta CDR3 regions from genomic DNA. In the paper's pipeline: The number of nucleated cells in each sample was estimated by amplification of reference gene primers within the assay. To quantify the absolute abundance of each unique TCRbeta CDR3 rearrangement, sequence reads were collapsed and filtered. For each sample, productive Simpson clonality was calculated by taking the square root of Simpson's diversity index across productive rearrangements. Not all clones reach the TCRdb copy of this immuneACCESS table, which keeps in-frame sequences only. Checked studies attribute under half of the gap to unresolved V genes and leave the rest unexplained. V, J and clone size were drawn from that table, and D and trimming were deduced from the DNA. For this sample there are some 67,000 clones; about nine tenths appear just once. The ten largest make up around 5% of the sample.

Details on this clone: What antigen it recognizes has not been identified. No qualities accompany the bases; no much larger clone lies one base away.

The collaborating institutions used their own protocols to collect whole blood in K2EDTA tubes. For TCRbeta analysis, collaborator samples were shipped as frozen whole blood, as isolated PBMCs, or as DNA extracted from either sample type. Sample: peripheral blood. The sequence joins TRBV20-1 to TRBJ1-6, and TRBD1 aligns with 7 junction nucleotides. The clonotype originates from a young woman with acute or convalescent COVID-19. The nucleotide sequence reads TGCAGTGCTAGTCCCAGGACAGGAAATTCACCCCTCCACTTT. Translated, this is CSASPRTGNSPLHF.